This T cell receptor (beta chain) appears in the sequencing data of a study of CD8 T cells in Susac syndrome. With random hexamers, reverse transcription was performed on about 0.45 to 1 ug of RNA. Amplification of TCR beta CDR3 by immunoSEQ multiplex PCR spanned 54 Vbeta and 13 Jbeta. Using its own MiXCR run on the immunoSEQ multiplex PCR reads, TCRdb lists one record per CDR3 protein. The sample yields 250,000 to 350,000 distinct CDR3 sequences, about 91% seen once. The authors carried out high-throughput sequencing of TCR beta. They applied it to CD8+ and CD4+ T cells obtained from blood. The CD8+ and CD4+ T cells were isolated magnetically using a negative isolation approach, whereas the TEMRA cells were enriched by FACS. V was pared by 3 bases and J by 7 bases, with 12 bases between. The CDR3 runs 14 residues.

Specimen: CD4+ T cells from PBMCs. This sequence was found in a human donor with multiple sclerosis. The rearrangement joins TRBV12-3 or TRBV12-4 to TRBJ2-2; D unresolved. CDR3 in DNA: TGTGCCAGCAGTTTTCAAATCCGAGACGGGGAGCTGTTTTTT. Translated, it gives CASSFQIRDGELFF.